Listed here are 32 T cell receptor beta chains from one sample, sequenced in a study of CD8 T cells in Susac syndrome (dated by TCRdb to about 2019). Receptors were amplified or captured by the immunoSEQ multiplex PCR assay. RNA was extracted using the RNeasy kit, and about 0.5 to 1 microgram was reverse transcribed with random hexamers. Starting from the raw public reads, TCRdb applied fastp trimming at Q25, assembled clones with MiXCR and retained in-frame beta chains. Every CDR3 protein is listed once, alongside the most common genes and DNA of its rows. The sample records about 130,000 distinct CDR3 sequences, around 94% of which are singletons. The ten largest clones add up to under 0.095% of the sample. Input material: CD4+ T cells from PBMCs. These receptors were collected from a human donor in good health.

The chain joins TRBV4-2 to TRBJ2-5; 7 bases align to TRBD2. CDR3 length equals 15 residues. CDR1 and CDR2 from the germline V gene are LGHNA and YNFKEQ. V lost 5 bases to trimming and J lost 4 bases; unmatched junction nucleotides: 10. CDR3 loop: CASSKERESGETQYF. The CDR3, as DNA: TGTGCCAGCAGCAAGGAGCGGGAATCCGGAGAGACCCAGTACTTC.

The chain is built from TRBV5-1 and TRBJ2-5; 9 bases line up with TRBD1. This CDR3 spans 15 amino acids. Trimming at V came to 3 bases and at J to 1 base, leaving 4 bases not matched to a gene. CDR1 is SGHRS, CDR2 YFSETQ, per germline. The CDR3 here is CASSSSQGAQETQYF. CDR3 DNA sequence: TGCGCCAGCAGCTCATCACAGGGGGCCCAAGAGACCCAGTACTTC.

The genes are TRBV20-1 and TRBJ2-7, with unresolved D. The CDR3 contains 12 residues. Germline CDR1 is DFQATT and CDR2 is SNEGSKA (reference sequence). Trimming removed 0 bases from V and 3 bases from J, with 6 bases in between. CDR3 sequence: CSARDPDYEQYF. The CDR3 nucleotides are TGCAGTGCTAGAGATCCGGACTACGAGCAGTACTTC.

V and J are TRBV29-1 and TRBJ2-3, with D perhaps matching TRBD1 (6 bases). The CDR3 length is 17 residues. CDR1 SQVTM and CDR2 ANQGSEA come from the germline V gene. Trimming shortened V by 4 bases and J by 2 bases, and 22 bases separated the two germline ends. DNA of the CDR3: TGCAGCGTTGTGGGACAACTGGCTAGACAACCCACAGATACGCAGTATTTT. Encoded protein: CSVVGQLARQPTDTQYF.

V usage is TRBV11-2 and J usage is TRBJ2-2; D is undetermined. The CDR3 covers 15 residues. The germline gives CDR1 SGHAT, CDR2 FQNNGV. V was trimmed by 2 bases and J by 4 bases, leaving 11 bases between them. The CDR3 coding sequence is TGTGCCAGCAGCTTAACAGTTCTTTCCACCGGGGAGCTGTTTTTT. Its protein product is CASSLTVLSTGELFF.

V usage is TRBV30 and J usage is TRBJ1-5, with D possibly being TRBD1 (6 bases). CDR1 GTSNPN and CDR2 SVGIG come from the germline V gene (reference sequence). V gave up 0 bases and J gave up 5 bases, with 11 bases separating them. This CDR3 region has 14 residues. CDR3 nucleotides: TGTGCCTGGAGTGTAACAGGGATGGATCAGCCCCAGCATTTT. Its translation: CAWSVTGMDQPQHF.

The gene calls are TRBV29-1 and TRBJ1-1; D is perhaps TRBD1 (5 bases). The CDR3 spans 12 residues. CDR1 and CDR2 from the germline V gene are SQVTM and ANQGSEA. The V and J ends lost 3 bases and 5 bases respectively, with 10 bases between them. The CDR3 loop reads CSVERGDTEAFF. CDR3 nucleotide sequence: TGCAGCGTTGAGAGAGGGGATACTGAAGCTTTCTTT.

This chain links TRBV12-3 or TRBV12-4 with TRBJ2-7; 8 bases are a match to TRBD1. V trimming: 1 base; J trimming: 2 bases; junction bases outside the gene matches: 4. The CDR3 length is 15 residues. CDR3 amino acids: CASSLGTGGPYEQYF. CDR3 nucleotides: TGTGCCAGCAGTTTAGGAACAGGGGGGCCCTACGAGCAGTACTTC.

This chain connects TRBV18 to TRBJ1-5; maybe TRBD1 (5 bases). V gave up 3 bases and J gave up 0 bases, with 9 bases separating them. This CDR3 is built from 15 residues. Per germline, CDR1 KGHSH and CDR2 LQKENI. DNA of the CDR3: TGTGCCAGCTCACCTGCAGGGCTTAGCAATCAGCCCCAGCATTTT. It translates to CASSPAGLSNQPQHF.

The chain carries TRBV30 and TRBJ2-7; 15 bases are a match to TRBD2. CDR1 is GTSNPN and CDR2 is SVGIG in the germline V gene (reference sequence). The CDR3 is 14 amino acids. V was pared by 2 bases and J by 6 bases, with 2 bases of the junction left unmatched. In DNA, the CDR3 is TGTGCCTGGAGTAGGGGACTAGCGGGAGGCGAGCAGTACTTC. Translation: CAWSRGLAGGEQYF.

In nucleotides, the CDR3 is TGTGCCAGCAGCTCCACTATTACAGATACGCAGTATTTT. It encodes CASSSTITDTQYF. This sequence joins TRBV11-2 and TRBJ2-3; the D is unclear. The V end was cut by 4 bases, the J end by 3 bases, with 8 bases between. The CDR3 covers 13 residues. Germline V gene sequence: CDR1 SGHAT, CDR2 FQNNGV.

This chain joins TRBV6-2 or TRBV6-3 and TRBJ2-7; 8 bases line up with TRBD2. CDR1 MNHEY and CDR2 SVGEGT come from the germline V gene. The CDR3 has 15 amino acids. Losses at the gene ends were 2 bases for V and 5 bases for J; bases not matched to a gene: 8. CDR3 sequence reads: CASSYRTGGPDEQYF. Written as DNA, the CDR3 is TGTGCCAGCAGTTACAGGACGGGAGGGCCTGACGAGCAGTACTTC.

The V call is TRBV18, the J call TRBJ2-5; maybe TRBD1 (5 bases). The CDR3 sequence is 15 residues long. CDR1 KGHSH and CDR2 LQKENI come from the germline V gene. V lost 5 bases and J 3 bases, leaving 16 bases between the germline ends. The CDR3 reads CASSATSQGKETQYF. CDR3 nucleotides: TGTGCCAGCTCAGCCACAAGTCAGGGTAAAGAGACCCAGTACTTC.

The rearrangement joins TRBV18 to TRBJ2-5; 8 bases align to TRBD2. This CDR3 contains 16 residues. The ends lost 0 bases at V and 4 bases at J; junction bases unmatched: 7. Germline V gives CDR1 KGHSH, CDR2 LQKENI. The CDR3 spells CASSPPSGREGETQYF. CDR3 in DNA: TGTGCCAGCTCACCACCGAGCGGGAGAGAGGGAGAGACCCAGTACTTC.

The chain recombines TRBV29-1 with TRBJ1-5; 7 bases map to TRBD1. With V trimmed by 5 bases and J by 5 bases, 12 bases remained unmatched. This CDR3 is 15 amino acids long. The V gene's germline CDR1 is SQVTM and CDR2 ANQGSEA. CDR3 sequence (DNA): TGCAGCGTTCTGACAGGGTCTGGAGGGGATCAGCCCCAGCATTTT. It specifies CSVLTGSGGDQPQHF.

The chain carries TRBV6-2 or TRBV6-3 and TRBJ2-3; a weak D match, TRBD2 (5 bases). The germline V gene encodes CDR1 MNHEY and CDR2 SVGEGT. The V end lost 5 bases, the J end lost 1 base, and 16 bases lay between the germline ends. CDR3 length equals 16 residues. The chain's CDR3 is CASSQRSGPRTDTQYF. CDR3 coding DNA: TGTGCCAGCAGTCAAAGAAGCGGCCCACGCACAGATACGCAGTATTTT.

The chain links TRBV10-3 to TRBJ1-5; TRBD1 aligns across 12 bases. After removal of 0 bases from V and 7 bases from J, the junction contained 4 bases not matched to a gene. The CDR3 consists of 16 residues. From germline, CDR1 is ENHRY and CDR2 SYGVKD. The CDR3 DNA reads TGTGCCATCAGTGAGTCGCTGGGGACAGGGGGCCAGCCCCAGCATTTT. Its translation is CAISESLGTGGQPQHF.

The chain couples TRBV6-2 or TRBV6-3 to TRBJ1-5; TRBD1 is a possible D gene (6 bases). V lost 5 bases and J lost 3, with 14 bases in between. The germline V gene encodes CDR1 MNHEY and CDR2 SVGEGT. The CDR3 length is 15 residues. The CDR3 here is CASSPYRALNQPQHF. In DNA form, the CDR3 reads TGTGCCAGCAGTCCCTACAGGGCCCTCAATCAGCCCCAGCATTTT.

The chain joins TRBV6-5 to TRBJ1-2; D is uncertain. CDR1 and CDR2 (germline): MNHEY, SVGAGI. The CDR3 is made up of 12 amino acids. V was shortened by 5 bases and J by 7 bases, with 11 bases between the two germline ends. The CDR3 coding sequence is TGTGCCAGCAGTCACCGACCTGGTGGCTACACCTTC. Protein sequence: CASSHRPGGYTF.

This sequence joins TRBV7-2 and TRBJ2-3, with TRBD1 matching 7 bases. CDR1 and CDR2 from the germline V gene are SGHTA and FQGNSA. CDR3 length: 15 amino acids. V trimming: 5 bases; J trimming: 2 bases; junction bases outside the gene matches: 7. CDR3 loop: CASSLRGPTTDTQYF. CDR3 nucleotide sequence: TGTGCCAGCAGCCTAAGGGGGCCAACCACAGATACGCAGTATTTT.

The chain couples TRBV5-1 to TRBJ1-1, with a possible D match to TRBD1 (5 bases). Trimming took off 0 bases at V and 3 bases at J, with 9 bases between the two ends. The CDR3 totals 14 residues. Germline values: CDR1 SGHRS, CDR2 YFSETQ. The CDR3 region has the DNA TGCGCCAGCAGCTTGGTAGGGGAGGACACTGAAGCTTTCTTT. It specifies CASSLVGEDTEAFF.

This sequence joins TRBV12-3 or TRBV12-4 and TRBJ2-2, with D uncertain. The length of the CDR3 is 11 residues. The V end was cut by 7 bases, the J end by 7 bases, with 7 bases between. DNA of the CDR3: TGTGCCAGCAAGGCACGCGGGGAGCTGTTTTTT. Translated, it gives CASKARGELFF.

This chain uses TRBV5-4 with TRBJ2-1; 14 bases map to TRBD2. J was trimmed by 7 bases and V by 8 bases; bases with no gene match: 5. CDR1 and CDR2 from the germline V gene are SGHNT and YYREEE (reference sequence). The CDR3 is made up of 14 amino acids. In nucleotides, the CDR3 is TGTGCCAGTCGACTAGCGGGAGGGCGAAATGAGCAGTTCTTC. It is translated as CASRLAGGRNEQFF.

This chain joins TRBV19 and TRBJ2-2; possibly TRBD1 for D (5 bases). The CDR3 runs to 14 residues. Germline V CDR1 and CDR2: LNHDA, SQIVND (reference sequence). Trimming removed 4 bases from V and 1 base from J, with 7 bases in between. The CDR3 DNA is TGTGCCAGTAGTACTACAGGGAACACCGGGGAGCTGTTTTTT. Protein product: CASSTTGNTGELFF.

This chain joins TRBV29-1 and TRBJ2-1; 10 nucleotides align to TRBD2. V was pared by 5 bases and J by 0 bases, with 4 bases of the junction left unmatched. The CDR3 is made up of 15 amino acids. Germline-derived CDR1 and CDR2 are SQVTM and ANQGSEA. CDR3 nucleotide sequence: TGCAGCGTTTTCTTAGCGGGAGGCTCCTACAATGAGCAGTTCTTC. Translated: CSVFLAGGSYNEQFF.

This chain links TRBV29-1 with TRBJ1-4; weak D call: TRBD1 (5 bases). The CDR3 loop spans 13 amino acids. Germline assignment: CDR1 SQVTM and CDR2 ANQGSEA. V lost 1 base, J lost 8 bases, and 11 bases lay in between. In DNA form, the CDR3 reads TGCAGCGTTGAAGGAGGGGCCGGGGAAAAACTGTTTTTT. It yields the protein CSVEGGAGEKLFF.

This clonotype occurred once. The chain has TRBV20-1 and TRBJ2-1; the match to TRBD2 covers 10 bases. V was pared by 3 bases and J by 8 bases, with 4 bases of the junction left unmatched. The germline CDR1 and CDR2 sequences are DFQATT and SNEGSKA (reference sequence). The length of the CDR3 is 13 residues. The chain's CDR3 is CSASTGTSDEQFF. In DNA form, the CDR3 reads TGCAGTGCTAGTACCGGGACTAGCGATGAGCAGTTCTTC.

V gene TRBV4-2 combines with J gene TRBJ2-3; 8 nucleotides align to TRBD2. Germline CDR1 reads LGHNA; CDR2 reads YNFKEQ. This CDR3 region has 15 residues. The V gene end was trimmed by 8 bases and the J gene end by 4 bases; junction bases not matched to a gene: 11. The DNA for the CDR3 is TGTGCCAGCGGGGCTTCAGCGGGAGATGCAGATACGCAGTATTTT. This gives the protein CASGASAGDADTQYF.

The chain has TRBV4-1 and TRBJ2-2; unclear D gene. The germline gives CDR1 MGHRA, CDR2 YSYEKL. The length of the CDR3 is 14 residues. The V gene lost 1 base and the J gene lost 1 base, with 4 bases spanning the gap. The CDR3 here is CASSQAGNTGELFF. The CDR3 nucleotides read TGCGCCAGCAGCCAAGCGGGGAACACCGGGGAGCTGTTTTTT.

The chain employs TRBV7-2 and TRBJ2-5; TRBD2 agrees at 14 bases. The junction had 7 bases not matched to a gene; V was cut back by 5 bases and J by 5 bases. In germline, CDR1 is SGHTA, CDR2 FQGNSA. CDR3 length: 16 residues. The CDR3 region is CASSGGTSGSRETQYF. Here the CDR3 DNA reads TGTGCCAGCAGCGGAGGGACTAGCGGGAGCCGGGAGACCCAGTACTTC. Full variable domain (outside the CDR3, taken from reference TRBV7-2 and TRBJ2-5): GAGVSQSPSNKVTEKGKDVELRCDPISGHTALYWYRQSLGQGLEFLIYFQGNSAPDKSGLPSDRFSAERTGGSVSTLTIQRTQQEDSAVYLCASSGGTSGSRETQYFGPGTRLLVL.

The chain joins TRBV20-1 to TRBJ2-6; D is undetermined. V was clipped by 7 bases and J by 0 bases, with 13 bases between them. The germline V gene has CDR1 DFQATT and CDR2 SNEGSKA (reference sequence). This CDR3 region has 15 residues. CDR3 bases: TGCAGTGGGAGAAGACTTGCCTCTGGGGCCAACGTCCTGACTTTC. It translates to CSGRRLASGANVLTF.

The chain is built from TRBV29-1 and TRBJ2-1, with D possibly TRBD2 on 6 matching bases. Germline V gives CDR1 SQVTM, CDR2 ANQGSEA. Trimming shortened V by 6 bases and J by 8 bases, and 8 bases separated the two germline ends. CDR3 size: 10 residues. The CDR3: CSVLAHEQFF. The CDR3 region has the DNA TGCAGCGTACTAGCTCATGAGCAGTTCTTC.